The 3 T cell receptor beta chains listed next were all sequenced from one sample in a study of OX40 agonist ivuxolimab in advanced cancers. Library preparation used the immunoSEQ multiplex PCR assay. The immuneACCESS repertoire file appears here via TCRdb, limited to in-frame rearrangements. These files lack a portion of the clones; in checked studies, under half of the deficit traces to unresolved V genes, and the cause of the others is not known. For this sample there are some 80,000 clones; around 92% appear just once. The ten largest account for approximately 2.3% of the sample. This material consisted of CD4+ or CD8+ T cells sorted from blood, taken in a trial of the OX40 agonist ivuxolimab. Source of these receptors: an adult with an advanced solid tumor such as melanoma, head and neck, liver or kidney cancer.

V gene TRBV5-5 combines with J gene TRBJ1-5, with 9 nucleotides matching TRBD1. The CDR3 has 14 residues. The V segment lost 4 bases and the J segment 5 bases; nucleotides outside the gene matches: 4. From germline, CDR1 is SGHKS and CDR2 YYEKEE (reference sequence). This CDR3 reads CASSPDRGHQPQHF. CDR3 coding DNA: TGTGCCAGCAGCCCGGACAGGGGTCATCAGCCCCAGCATTTT.

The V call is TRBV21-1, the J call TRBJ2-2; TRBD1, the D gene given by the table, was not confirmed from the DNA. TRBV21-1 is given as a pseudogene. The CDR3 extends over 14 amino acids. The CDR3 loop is CASSSNRSTGELFF. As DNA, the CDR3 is TGTGCCAGCAGCTCCAACAGGTCCACCGGGGAGCTGTTTTTT.

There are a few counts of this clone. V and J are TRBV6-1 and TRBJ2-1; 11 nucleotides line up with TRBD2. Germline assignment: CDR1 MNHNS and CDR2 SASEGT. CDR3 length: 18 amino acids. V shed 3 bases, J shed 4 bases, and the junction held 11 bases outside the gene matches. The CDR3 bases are TGTGCCAGCAGTGAGGCGACTAGCGGGACCCTGGTATACAATGAGCAGTTCTTC. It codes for CASSEATSGTLVYNEQFF.